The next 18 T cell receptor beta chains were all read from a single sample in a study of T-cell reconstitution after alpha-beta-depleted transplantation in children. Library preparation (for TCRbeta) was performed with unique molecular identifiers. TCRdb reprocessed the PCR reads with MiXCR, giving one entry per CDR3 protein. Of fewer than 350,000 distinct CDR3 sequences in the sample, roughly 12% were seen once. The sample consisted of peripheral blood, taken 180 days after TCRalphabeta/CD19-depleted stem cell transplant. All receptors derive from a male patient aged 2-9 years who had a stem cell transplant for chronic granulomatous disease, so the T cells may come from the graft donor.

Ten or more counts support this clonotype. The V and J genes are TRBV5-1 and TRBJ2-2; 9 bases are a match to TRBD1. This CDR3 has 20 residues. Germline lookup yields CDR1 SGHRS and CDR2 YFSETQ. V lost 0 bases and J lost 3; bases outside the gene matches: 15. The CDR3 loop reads CASSLAAFPGQGGYTGELFF. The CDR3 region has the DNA TGCGCCAGCAGCTTGGCCGCCTTCCCGGGACAGGGTGGATACACCGGGGAGCTGTTTTTT.

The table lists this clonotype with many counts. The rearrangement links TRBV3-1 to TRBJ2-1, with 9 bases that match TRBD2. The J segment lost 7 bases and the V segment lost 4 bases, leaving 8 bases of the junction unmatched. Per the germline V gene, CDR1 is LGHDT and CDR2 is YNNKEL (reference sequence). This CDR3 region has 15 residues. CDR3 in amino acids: CASSPYSGSENEQFF. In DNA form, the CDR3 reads TGTGCCAGCAGCCCTTATAGCGGGAGCGAGAATGAGCAGTTCTTC.

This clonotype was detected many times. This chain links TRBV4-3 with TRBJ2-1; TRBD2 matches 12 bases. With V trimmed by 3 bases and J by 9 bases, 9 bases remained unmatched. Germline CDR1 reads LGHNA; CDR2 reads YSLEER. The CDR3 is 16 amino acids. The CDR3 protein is CASSQASGGAKGEQFF. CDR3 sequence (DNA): TGCGCCAGCAGCCAGGCTAGCGGGGGGGCCAAGGGTGAGCAGTTCTTC.

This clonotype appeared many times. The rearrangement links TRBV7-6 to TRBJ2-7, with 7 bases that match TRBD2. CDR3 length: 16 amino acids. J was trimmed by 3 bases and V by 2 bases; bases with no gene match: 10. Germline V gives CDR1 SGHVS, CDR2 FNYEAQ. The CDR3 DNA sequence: TGTGCCAGCAGCTTAAGCATACTAGCGAATGACTACGAGCAGTACTTC. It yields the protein CASSLSILANDYEQYF.

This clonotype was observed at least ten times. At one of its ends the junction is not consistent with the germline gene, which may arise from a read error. The CDR3 DNA reads as TGTGCTAGCAGCCCAGGGGCGGGGGCAGTGACCCAGTACTTC. Translating it yields CASSPGAGAVTQYF. V and J are TRBV7-7 and TRBJ2-5, with D possibly TRBD2 on 7 matching bases. CDR3 length: 14 residues. CDR1 and CDR2 (germline): SSHAT, FNYEAQ (reference sequence).

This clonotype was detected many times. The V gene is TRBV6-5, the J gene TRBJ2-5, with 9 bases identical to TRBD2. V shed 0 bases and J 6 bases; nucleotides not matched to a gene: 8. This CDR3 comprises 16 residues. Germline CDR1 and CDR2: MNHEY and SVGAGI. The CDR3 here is CASSYSMIAGAQTQYF. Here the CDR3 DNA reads TGTGCCAGCAGTTACTCGATGATAGCGGGAGCACAGACCCAGTACTTC.

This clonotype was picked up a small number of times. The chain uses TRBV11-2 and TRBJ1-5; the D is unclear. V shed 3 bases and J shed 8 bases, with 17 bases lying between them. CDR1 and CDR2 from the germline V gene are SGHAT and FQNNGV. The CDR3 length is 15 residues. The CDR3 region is CASSFKGRDWEPQHF. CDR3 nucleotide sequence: TGTGCCAGCAGCTTTAAGGGTAGGGATTGGGAGCCCCAGCATTTT.

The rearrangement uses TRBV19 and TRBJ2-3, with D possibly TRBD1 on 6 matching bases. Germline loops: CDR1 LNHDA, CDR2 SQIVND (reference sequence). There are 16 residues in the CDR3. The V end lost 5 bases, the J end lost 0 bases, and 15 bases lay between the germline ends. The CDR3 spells CASSLPRTDSTDTQYF. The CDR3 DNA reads TGTGCCAGTAGTCTCCCCCGGACAGATAGCACAGATACGCAGTATTTT.

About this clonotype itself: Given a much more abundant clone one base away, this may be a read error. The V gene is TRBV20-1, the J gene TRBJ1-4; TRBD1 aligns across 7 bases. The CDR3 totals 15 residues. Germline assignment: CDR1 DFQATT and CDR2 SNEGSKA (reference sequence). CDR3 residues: CIASKGAGTNEKLFF. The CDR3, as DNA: TGCATTGCTTCGAAGGGGGCTGGAACTAATGAAAAACTGTTTTTT.

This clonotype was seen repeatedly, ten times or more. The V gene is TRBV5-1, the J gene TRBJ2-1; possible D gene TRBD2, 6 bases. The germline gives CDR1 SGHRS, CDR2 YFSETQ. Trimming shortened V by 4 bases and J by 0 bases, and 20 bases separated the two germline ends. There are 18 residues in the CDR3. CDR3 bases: TGCGCCAGCAGCCCTCCTGGGAGGTCCATTAGCTCCTACAATGAGCAGTTCTTC. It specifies CASSPPGRSISSYNEQFF.

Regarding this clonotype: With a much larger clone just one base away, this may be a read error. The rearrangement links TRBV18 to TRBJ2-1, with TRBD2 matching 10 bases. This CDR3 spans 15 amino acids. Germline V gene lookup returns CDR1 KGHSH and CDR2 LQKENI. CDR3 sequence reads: CASSIGLADYNELFF. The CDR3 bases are TGTGCCAGCTCGATCGGACTAGCGGACTACAATGAGCTGTTCTTC.

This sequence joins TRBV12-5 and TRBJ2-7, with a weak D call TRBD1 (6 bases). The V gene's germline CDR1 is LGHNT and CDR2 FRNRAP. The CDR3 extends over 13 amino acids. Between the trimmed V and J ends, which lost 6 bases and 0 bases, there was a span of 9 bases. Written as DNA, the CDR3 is TGTGCTAGTGGCCGACAGGCCTCCTACGAGCAGTACTTC. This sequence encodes CASGRQASYEQYF. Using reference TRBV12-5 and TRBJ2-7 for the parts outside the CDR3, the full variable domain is DARVTQTPRHKVTEMGQEVTMRCQPILGHNTVFWYRQTMMQGLELLAYFRNRAPLDDSGMPKDRFSAEMPDATLATLKIQPSEPRDSAVYFCASGRQASYEQYFGPGTRLTVT.

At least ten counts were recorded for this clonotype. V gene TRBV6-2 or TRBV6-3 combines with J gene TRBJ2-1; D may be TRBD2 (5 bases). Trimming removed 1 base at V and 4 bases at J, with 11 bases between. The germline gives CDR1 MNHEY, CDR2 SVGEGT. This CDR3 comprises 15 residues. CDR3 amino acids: CASSYWAGTYNEQFF. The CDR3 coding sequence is TGTGCCAGCAGTTACTGGGCGGGTACTTACAATGAGCAGTTCTTC.

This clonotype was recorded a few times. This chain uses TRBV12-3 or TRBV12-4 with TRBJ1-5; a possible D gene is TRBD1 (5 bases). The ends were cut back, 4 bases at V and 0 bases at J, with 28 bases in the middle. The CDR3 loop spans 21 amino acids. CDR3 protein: CASSSNRDFSRRGYSNQPQHF. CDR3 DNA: TGTGCCAGCAGTTCAAACCGGGACTTTTCCCGAAGGGGATATAGCAATCAGCCCCAGCATTTT.

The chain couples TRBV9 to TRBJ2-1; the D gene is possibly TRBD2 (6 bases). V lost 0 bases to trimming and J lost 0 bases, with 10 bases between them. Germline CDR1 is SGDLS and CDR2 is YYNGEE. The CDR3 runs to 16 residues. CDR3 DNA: TGTGCCAGCAGCGTAGCGGACGGGAGCTCCTACAATGAGCAGTTCTTC. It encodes CASSVADGSSYNEQFF.

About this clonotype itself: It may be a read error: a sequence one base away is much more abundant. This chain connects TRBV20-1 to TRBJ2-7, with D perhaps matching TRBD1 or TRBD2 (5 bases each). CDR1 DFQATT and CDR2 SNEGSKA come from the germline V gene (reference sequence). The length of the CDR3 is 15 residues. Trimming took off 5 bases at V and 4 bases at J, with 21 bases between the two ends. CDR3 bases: TGCAGTGCTTGGGGGACGGGCACACCTATTTACGAGCAGTACTTC. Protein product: CSAWGTGTPIYEQYF.

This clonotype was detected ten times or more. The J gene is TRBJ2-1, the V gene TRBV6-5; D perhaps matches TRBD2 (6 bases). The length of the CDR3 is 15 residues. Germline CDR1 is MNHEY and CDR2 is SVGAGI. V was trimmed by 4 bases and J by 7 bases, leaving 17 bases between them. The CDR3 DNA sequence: TGTGCCAGCAGTTTCGTTTGGGGGGTTGCAAATGAGCAGTTCTTC. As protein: CASSFVWGVANEQFF.

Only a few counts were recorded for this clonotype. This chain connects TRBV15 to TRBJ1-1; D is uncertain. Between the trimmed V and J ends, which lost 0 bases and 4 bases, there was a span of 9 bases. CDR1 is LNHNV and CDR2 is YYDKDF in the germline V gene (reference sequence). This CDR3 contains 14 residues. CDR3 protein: CATSRDFVSTEAFF. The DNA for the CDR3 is TGTGCCACCAGCAGAGATTTTGTCAGCACTGAAGCTTTCTTT.